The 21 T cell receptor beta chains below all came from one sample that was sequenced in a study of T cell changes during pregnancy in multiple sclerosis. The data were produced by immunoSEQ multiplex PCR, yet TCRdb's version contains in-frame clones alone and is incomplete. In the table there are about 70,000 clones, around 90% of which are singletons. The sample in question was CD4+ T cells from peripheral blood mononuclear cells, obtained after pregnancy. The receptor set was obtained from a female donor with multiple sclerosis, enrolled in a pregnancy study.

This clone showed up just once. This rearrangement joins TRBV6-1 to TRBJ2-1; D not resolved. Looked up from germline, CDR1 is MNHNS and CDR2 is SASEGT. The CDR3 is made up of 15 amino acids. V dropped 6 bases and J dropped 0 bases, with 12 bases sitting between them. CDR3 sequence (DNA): TGTGCCAGCAGCGACATGGTAAGCTCCTACAATGAGCAGTTCTTC. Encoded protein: CASSDMVSSYNEQFF.

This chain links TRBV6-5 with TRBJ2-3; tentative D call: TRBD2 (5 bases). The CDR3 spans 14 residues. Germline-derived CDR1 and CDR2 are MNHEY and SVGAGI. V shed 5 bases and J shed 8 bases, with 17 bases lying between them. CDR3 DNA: TGTGCCAGCAGTGGCTCCCGGGGTTTCACTACGCAGTATTTT. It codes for CASSGSRGFTTQYF.

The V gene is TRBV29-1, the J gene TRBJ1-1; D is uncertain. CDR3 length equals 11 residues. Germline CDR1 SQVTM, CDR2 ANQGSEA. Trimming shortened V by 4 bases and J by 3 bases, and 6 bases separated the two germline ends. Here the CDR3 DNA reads TGCAGCGTTGTGACATACACTGAAGCTTTCTTT. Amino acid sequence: CSVVTYTEAFF.

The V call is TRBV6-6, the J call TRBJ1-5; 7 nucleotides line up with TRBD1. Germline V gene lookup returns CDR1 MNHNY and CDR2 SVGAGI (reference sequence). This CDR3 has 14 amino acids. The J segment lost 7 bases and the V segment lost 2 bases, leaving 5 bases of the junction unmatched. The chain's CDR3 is CASSYDRVRQPQHF. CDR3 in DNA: TGTGCCAGCAGTTACGACAGGGTTAGGCAGCCCCAGCATTTT.

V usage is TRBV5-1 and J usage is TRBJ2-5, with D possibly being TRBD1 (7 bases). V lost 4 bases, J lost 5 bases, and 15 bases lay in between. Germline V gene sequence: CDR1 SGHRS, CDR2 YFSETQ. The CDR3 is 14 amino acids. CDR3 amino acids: CASSIADRSETQYF. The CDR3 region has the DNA TGCGCCAGCAGCATAGCGGACAGGTCCGAGACCCAGTACTTC.

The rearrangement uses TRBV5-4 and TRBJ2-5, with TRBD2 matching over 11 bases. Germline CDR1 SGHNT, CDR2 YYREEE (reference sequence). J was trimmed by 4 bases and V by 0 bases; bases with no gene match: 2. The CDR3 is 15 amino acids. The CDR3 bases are TGTGCCAGCAGCTTGGGACTAGCGGGGTTAGAGACCCAGTACTTC. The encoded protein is CASSLGLAGLETQYF.

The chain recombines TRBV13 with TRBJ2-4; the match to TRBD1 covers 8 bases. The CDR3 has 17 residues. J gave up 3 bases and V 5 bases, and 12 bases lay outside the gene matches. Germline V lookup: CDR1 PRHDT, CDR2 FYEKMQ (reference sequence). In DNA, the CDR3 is TGTGCCAGCAGCGCGACAGGGGTAGGATATGGCAAAAACATTCAGTACTTC. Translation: CASSATGVGYGKNIQYF.

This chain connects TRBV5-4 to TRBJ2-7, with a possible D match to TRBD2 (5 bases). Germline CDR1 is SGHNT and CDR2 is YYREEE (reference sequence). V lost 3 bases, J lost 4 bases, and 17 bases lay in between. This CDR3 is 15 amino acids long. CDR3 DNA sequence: TGTGCCAGCAGCTCGCCGGGGAGCGCGCCTTACGAGCAGTACTTC. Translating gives CASSSPGSAPYEQYF.

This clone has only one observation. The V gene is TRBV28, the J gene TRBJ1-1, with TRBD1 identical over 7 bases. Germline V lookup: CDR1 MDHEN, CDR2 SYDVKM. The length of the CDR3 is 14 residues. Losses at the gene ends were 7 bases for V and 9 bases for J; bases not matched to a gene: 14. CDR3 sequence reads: CASTQGGGGRKAFF. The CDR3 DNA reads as TGTGCCAGCACCCAAGGGGGCGGGGGGAGAAAAGCTTTCTTT. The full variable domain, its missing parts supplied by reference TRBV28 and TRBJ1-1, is DVKVTQSSRYLVKRTGEKVFLECVQDMDHENMFWYRQDPGLGLRLIYFSYDVKMKEKGDIPEGYSVSREKKERFSLILESASTNQTSMYLCASTQGGGGRKAFFGQGTRLTVV.

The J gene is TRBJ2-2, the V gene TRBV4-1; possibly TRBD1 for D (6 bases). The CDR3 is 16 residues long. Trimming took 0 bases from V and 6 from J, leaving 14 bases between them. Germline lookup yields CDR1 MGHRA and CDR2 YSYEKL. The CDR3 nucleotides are TGCGCCAGCAGCCAAGATGTGGTAACAGGGCCCGGGGAGCTGTTTTTT. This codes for CASSQDVVTGPGELFF.

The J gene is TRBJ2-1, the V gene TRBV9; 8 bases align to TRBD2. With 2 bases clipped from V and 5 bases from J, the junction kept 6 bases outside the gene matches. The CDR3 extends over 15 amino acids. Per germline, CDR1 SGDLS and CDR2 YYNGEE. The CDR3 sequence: CASSVGGAQNNEQFF. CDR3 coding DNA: TGTGCCAGCAGCGTCGGGGGGGCTCAAAACAATGAGCAGTTCTTC.

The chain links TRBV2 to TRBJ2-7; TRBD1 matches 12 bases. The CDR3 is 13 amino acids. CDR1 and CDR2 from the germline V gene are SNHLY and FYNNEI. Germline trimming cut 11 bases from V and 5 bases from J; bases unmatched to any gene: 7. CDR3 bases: TGTGCCGGCCGGGACAGGGGGCCCCACGAGCAGTACTTC. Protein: CAGRDRGPHEQYF.

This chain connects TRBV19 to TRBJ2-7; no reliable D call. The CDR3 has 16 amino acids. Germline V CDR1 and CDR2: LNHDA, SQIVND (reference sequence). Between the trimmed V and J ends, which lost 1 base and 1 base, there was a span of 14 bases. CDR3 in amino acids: CASSIGRRQASYEQYF. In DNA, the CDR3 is TGTGCCAGTAGTATAGGACGGCGTCAGGCATCCTACGAGCAGTACTTC.

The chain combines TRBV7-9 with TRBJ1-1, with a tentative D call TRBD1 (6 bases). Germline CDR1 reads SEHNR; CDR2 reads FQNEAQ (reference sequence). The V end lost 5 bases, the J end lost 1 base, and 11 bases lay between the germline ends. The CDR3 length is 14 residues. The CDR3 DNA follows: TGTGCCAGCAGCCCCGCGGGGGCGAACACTGAAGCTTTCTTT. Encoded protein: CASSPAGANTEAFF.

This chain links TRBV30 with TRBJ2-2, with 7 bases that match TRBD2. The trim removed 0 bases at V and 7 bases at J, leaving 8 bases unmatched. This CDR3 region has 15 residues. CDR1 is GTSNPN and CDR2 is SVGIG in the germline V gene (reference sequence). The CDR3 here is CAWSVFAGVGGELFF. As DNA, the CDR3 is TGTGCCTGGAGTGTCTTCGCGGGAGTCGGCGGGGAGCTGTTTTTT.

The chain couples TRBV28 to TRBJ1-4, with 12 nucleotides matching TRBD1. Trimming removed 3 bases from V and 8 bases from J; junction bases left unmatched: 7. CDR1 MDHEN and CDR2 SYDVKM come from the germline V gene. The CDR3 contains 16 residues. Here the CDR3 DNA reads TGTGCCAGCAGTTTCTTATCCGGGACAGGGGGCGAAAAACTGTTTTTT. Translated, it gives CASSFLSGTGGEKLFF.

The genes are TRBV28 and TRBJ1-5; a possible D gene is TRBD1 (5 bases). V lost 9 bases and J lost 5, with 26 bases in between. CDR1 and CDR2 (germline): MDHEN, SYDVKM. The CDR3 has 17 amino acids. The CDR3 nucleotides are TGTGCCAGTTCAGTGCCGGGCCCGGGGGGATTTTATCAGCCCCAGCATTTT. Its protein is CASSVPGPGGFYQPQHF. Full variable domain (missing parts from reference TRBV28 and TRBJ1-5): DVKVTQSSRYLVKRTGEKVFLECVQDMDHENMFWYRQDPGLGLRLIYFSYDVKMKEKGDIPEGYSVSREKKERFSLILESASTNQTSMYLCASSVPGPGGFYQPQHFGDGTRLSIL.

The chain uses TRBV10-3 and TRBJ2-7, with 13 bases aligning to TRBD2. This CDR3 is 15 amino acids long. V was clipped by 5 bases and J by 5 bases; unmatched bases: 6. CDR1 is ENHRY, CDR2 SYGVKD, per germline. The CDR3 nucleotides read TGTGCCATCAGTCGGGGACTAGCGGGACTCGACGAGCAGTACTTC. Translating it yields CAISRGLAGLDEQYF.

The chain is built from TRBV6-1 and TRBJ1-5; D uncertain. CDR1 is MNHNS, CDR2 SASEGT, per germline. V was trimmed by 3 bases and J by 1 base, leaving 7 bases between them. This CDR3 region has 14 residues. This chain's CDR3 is CASSDSVSNQPQHF. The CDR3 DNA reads TGTGCCAGCAGTGATTCAGTGAGCAATCAGCCCCAGCATTTT.

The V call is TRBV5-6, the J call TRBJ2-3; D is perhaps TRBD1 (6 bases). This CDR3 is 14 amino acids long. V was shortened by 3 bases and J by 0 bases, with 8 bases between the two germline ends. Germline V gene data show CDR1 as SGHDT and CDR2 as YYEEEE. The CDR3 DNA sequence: TGTGCCAGCAGCTCAGACAGGAGCACAGATACGCAGTATTTT. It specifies CASSSDRSTDTQYF.

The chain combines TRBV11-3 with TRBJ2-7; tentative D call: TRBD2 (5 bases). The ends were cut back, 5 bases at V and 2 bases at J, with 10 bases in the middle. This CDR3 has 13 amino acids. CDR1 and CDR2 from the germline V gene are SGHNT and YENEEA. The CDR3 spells CASSPGLTYEQYF. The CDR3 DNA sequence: TGTGCCAGCAGCCCTGGACTTACCTACGAGCAGTACTTC.